The 4 T cell receptor beta chains below come from one sample, sequenced in a study of CD8+CD57+ T cells in acquired aplastic anemia. Patients who underwent sequencing had shown CD8+CD57+ cell expansion by flow cytometry. Both TCR beta VDJ combination and CDR3 sequence profiling were carried out. Genomic DNA was the template for this profiling. From the reads, TCRdb called clonotypes with MiXCR, one entry per CDR3 protein. The sample has 450,000 to 550,000 distinct CDR3 sequences, around 33% seen once. Sequencing used sorted CD4+, CD8+, or CD8+CD57+ T cells (not recorded which) from PBMCs. The receptors derive from a human donor with aplastic anemia.

The V call is TRBV30, the J call TRBJ1-2, with D possibly being TRBD1 (5 bases). Trimming left V 1 base short and J 6 bases short, with 9 bases between. The germline CDR1 and CDR2 sequences are GTSNPN and SVGIG (reference sequence). The CDR3 covers 12 residues. The CDR3 is CAWSDPGNGYTF. DNA for the CDR3: TGTGCCTGGAGTGACCCAGGGAATGGCTACACCTTC. The full variable domain, completed using reference TRBV30 and TRBJ1-2, is SQTIHQWPATLVQPVGSPLSLECTVEGTSNPNLYWYRQAAGRGLQLLFYSVGIGQISSEVPQNLSASRPQDRQFILSSKKLLLSDSGFYLCAWSDPGNGYTFGSGTRLTVV.

The CDR3 nucleotides are TGTGCCAGCAGTTGGAAGGGAGCAGTCGGCCTCGAGCAGTACTTC. It specifies CASSWKGAVGLEQYF. The V and J genes are TRBV2 and TRBJ2-7; the D gene is possibly TRBD2 (5 bases). Germline CDR1 and CDR2: SNHLY and FYNNEI. CDR3 length: 15 amino acids. V gave up 5 bases and J gave up 6 bases, with 20 bases separating them.

With regard to this clonotype: One base away lies a much larger clone, so this may be a sequencing read error. No conserved phenylalanine or tryptophan ends this CDR3, so it is likely a read error. The V gene is TRBV2, the J gene TRBJ1-4; TRBD1 matches at 7 bases. V shed 6 bases, J shed 8 bases, and the junction held 6 bases outside the gene matches. CDR1 and CDR2 (germline): SNHLY, FYNNEI. The length of the CDR3 is 13 residues. The CDR3 loop reads CASRGGRWEKLFL. In DNA, the CDR3 is TGTGCCAGCAGAGGGGGCCGATGGGAAAAACTGTTTCTT.

This clonotype was seen at least ten times. V and J are TRBV19 and TRBJ1-2, with 7 nucleotides matching TRBD1. Germline CDR1 LNHDA, CDR2 SQIVND (reference sequence). This CDR3 spans 15 amino acids. Trimming at V came to 6 bases and at J to 5 bases, leaving 12 bases not matched to a gene. The CDR3 loop is CASSGGDRELYGYTF. The CDR3 DNA reads as TGTGCCAGTAGCGGAGGGGACAGAGAGTTGTATGGCTACACCTTC.